These T cell receptor beta chains were read from a single sample in a study of blood T cell repertoires in COVID-19. The assay was immunoSEQ multiplex PCR, and TCRdb's table has in-frame clones only and misses some. The sample consists of 350,000 to 500,000 clones, 88% of them appearing once. Material for sequencing was PBMCs or T cells enriched from blood (not recorded which). The source of these receptors is a woman under 30 who had been exposed to COVID-19. Each CDR3 is given with its conserved first and last residue. The D gene is left open where the match is weak. The listing skips clone size in some rows; elsewhere it reads once, few, many or a size class.

length	J	V	D	size	DNA	CDR3
15	TRBJ2-1	TRBV11-3	NA	NA	TGTGCCAGCAGCTTAACCCCCAGGGGGGACAATGAGCAGTTCTTC	CASSLTPRGDNEQFF
11	TRBJ2-1	TRBV5-6	NA	NA	TGTGCCAGCAGAGGGGGAAATGAGCAGTTCTTC	CASRGGNEQFF
16	TRBJ2-3	TRBV18	NA	NA	TGTGCCAGCCAGAAATATCTTCAACTAAGCACAGATACGCAGTATTTT	CASQKYLQLSTDTQYF
12	TRBJ1-2	TRBV19	NA	NA	TGTGCCAGTAGTTTAGGGGCGCATGGCTACACCTTC	CASSLGAHGYTF
13	TRBJ2-7	TRBV6-5	NA	NA	TGTGCCAGCAACACAGCCACCACCTACGAGCAGTACTTC	CASNTATTYEQYF
14	TRBJ2-5	TRBV7-2	TRBD2	NA	TGTGCCAGCAGCTTAAGGCGGGGGCAAGAGACCCAGTACTTC	CASSLRRGQETQYF
16	TRBJ1-6	TRBV5-4	TRBD1	once	TGTGCCAGCAGCCCCGGGACAGGTTCAATGAATTCACCCCTCCACTTT	CASSPGTGSMNSPLHF
14	TRBJ1-2	TRBV5-6	NA	NA	TGTGCCAGCAGCGAGCCTCCTTCAAACTATGGCTACACCTTC	CASSEPPSNYGYTF
15	TRBJ1-4	TRBV7-9	NA	NA	TGTGCCAGCAGCTTATTCGAAGAGCCTAATGAAAAACTGTTTTTT	CASSLFEEPNEKLFF
13	TRBJ2-7	TRBV21-1	NA	NA	TGTGCCATCCCAAGTGGGGGCCCCTACGAGCAGTACTTC	CAIPSGGPYEQYF
14	TRBJ1-1	TRBV19	TRBD1	NA	TGTGCCAGTAGTATCACAGGGGAGAACACTGAAGCTTTCTTT	CASSITGENTEAFF
13	TRBJ1-2	TRBV11-2	NA	NA	TGTGCCAGCAGTAGACTCCCGGACTATGGCTACACCTTC	CASSRLPDYGYTF
11	TRBJ2-5	TRBV25-1	NA	NA	TGTGCCAGCAGTGACGGAGAGACCCAGTACTTC	CASSDGETQYF
15	TRBJ1-1	TRBV18	TRBD1	few	TGTGCCAGCGCAAACCAAGGACAGGGAAGAACTGAAGCTTTCTTT	CASANQGQGRTEAFF
15	TRBJ1-3	TRBV5-1	NA	NA	TGCGCCAGCAGCTTGGGACAGGACTCTGGAAACACCATATATTTT	CASSLGQDSGNTIYF
15	TRBJ2-3	TRBV5-1	TRBD2	NA	TGCGCCAGCAGCTTGATTAGCGGGGGCACAGATACGCAGTATTTT	CASSLISGGTDTQYF
14	TRBJ2-5	TRBV28	TRBD2	NA	TGTGCCATACAGACTAGCGGGAGGTTGGTGACCCAGTACTTC	CAIQTSGRLVTQYF